Listed below are T cell receptor beta chains from one sample, sequenced in a study of cytomegalovirus exposure and HLA in healthy donors. TCRdb keeps only in-frame clones here, not all; method: immunoSEQ multiplex PCR. The sample has about 110,000 clones, 50% to 70% seen once. Material: PBMCs. The receptors come from a man aged 30-40 years in good health and CMV-seropositive. CDR3s include the opening cysteine and the closing phenylalanine or tryptophan. The D gene is left open where the match is weak. Only part of the rows carry a size: once, few, many, or a class if the clone is expanded.

d_gene,j_gene,v_gene,abundance,CDR3aa,CDR3nt
TRBD2,TRBJ2-3,TRBV4-1,few,CASSQLGGGAIDTQYF,TGCGCCAGCAGCCAATTGGGCGGGGGGGCCATAGATACGCAGTATTTT
TRBD1,TRBJ2-1,TRBV13,once,CASRPGTGLYNEQFF,TGTGCCAGCAGGCCCGGGACAGGTTTATACAATGAGCAGTTCTTC
TRBD1,TRBJ1-3,TRBV2,few,CASKFQGAGNTIYF,TGTGCCAGCAAGTTTCAGGGGGCTGGAAACACCATATATTTT
NA,TRBJ2-7,TRBV7-7,NA,CASIPEGGVIYEQYF,TGTGCTAGCATCCCCGAGGGGGGGGTGATCTACGAGCAGTACTTC
TRBD1,TRBJ1-4,TRBV10-3,few,CAISESTGAEKLFF,TGTGCCATCAGTGAGTCGACAGGGGCTGAAAAACTGTTTTTT
NA,TRBJ1-1,TRBV6-6,NA,CASSPRDTEAFF,TGTGCCAGCAGCCCCCGGGACACTGAAGCTTTCTTT
NA,TRBJ2-1,TRBV7-3,NA,CASSLGTVSYNEQFF,TGTGCCAGCAGCTTAGGTACAGTTTCCTACAATGAGCAGTTCTTC
NA,TRBJ2-1,TRBV6-6,NA,CASSPEEPYNEQFF,TGTGCCAGCAGCCCCGAGGAGCCCTACAATGAGCAGTTCTTC
TRBD1,TRBJ2-4,TRBV10-3,few,CAISDPTGLAKNIQYF,TGTGCCATCAGTGACCCGACAGGGTTAGCCAAAAACATTCAGTACTTC
TRBD1,TRBJ1-2,TRBV7-2,NA,CASSSAPYRGRGLVDGYTF,TGTGCCAGCAGCTCCGCCCCCTACAGGGGGCGCGGTTTGGTGGATGGCTACACCTTC
TRBD2,TRBJ2-1,TRBV7-6,NA,CASSWGLHNEQFF,TGTGCCAGCAGCTGGGGACTACATAATGAGCAGTTCTTC
TRBD1,TRBJ1-2,TRBV4-2,NA,CASTRGQGEGYTF,TGTGCCAGCACCAGGGGACAGGGCGAAGGCTACACCTTC
TRBD1,TRBJ2-5,TRBV7-9,NA,CASSPRGQLVETQYF,TGTGCCAGCAGCCCAAGGGGACAGTTGGTAGAGACCCAGTACTTC
NA,TRBJ2-2,TRBV11-2,NA,CASLGQNTGELFF,TGTGCCAGTTTGGGGCAGAACACCGGGGAGCTGTTTTTT
TRBD1,TRBJ2-1,TRBV11-3,NA,CASSLFSGQDNEQFF,TGTGCCAGCAGCTTATTCTCGGGACAGGACAATGAGCAGTTCTTC
NA,TRBJ1-1,TRBV1,NA,CTSSQDGGVDTEAFF,TGCACCAGCAGCCAAGATGGCGGGGTGGACACTGAAGCTTTCTTT
NA,TRBJ1-1,TRBV5-1,NA,CASSRGGASDTEAFF,TGCGCCAGCTCTCGGGGGGGCGCCTCGGACACTGAAGCTTTCTTT
TRBD1,TRBJ2-7,TRBV30,NA,CAWSGMGQGYEQYF,TGTGCCTGGAGTGGCATGGGACAGGGTTACGAGCAGTACTTC
TRBD2,TRBJ2-3,TRBV29-1,once,CSVRGLAGGFADTQYF,TGCAGCGTGCGGGGTCTAGCGGGGGGATTTGCAGATACGCAGTATTTT
TRBD1,TRBJ1-5,TRBV5-6,NA,CASSFRLQGAYSNQPQHF,TGTGCCAGCAGCTTCCGGTTGCAGGGGGCTTATAGCAATCAGCCCCAGCATTTT
NA,TRBJ2-7,TRBV10-3,NA,CAISDGIRFTYEQYF,TGTGCCATCAGTGACGGGATTCGCTTCACCTACGAGCAGTACTTC
NA,TRBJ2-7,TRBV7-2,few,CASSLRHTYEQYF,TGTGCCAGCAGCTTACGACACACCTACGAGCAGTACTTC
NA,TRBJ1-5,TRBV5-8,NA,CASSPGMSQPQHF,TGTGCCAGCAGCCCAGGGATGAGTCAGCCCCAGCATTTT
NA,TRBJ2-3,TRBV5-6,NA,CASSLVPGGTDTQYF,TGTGCCAGCAGCTTGGTCCCAGGTGGCACAGATACGCAGTATTTT
TRBD2,TRBJ2-3,TRBV9,NA,CASSAGGTPTDTQYF,TGTGCCAGCAGCGCGGGGGGGACTCCCACAGATACGCAGTATTTT
NA,TRBJ1-2,TRBV4-1,few,CASSPREGGSSGYGYTF,TGCGCCAGCAGCCCCCGGGAGGGAGGGAGTAGTGGGTATGGCTACACCTTC
NA,TRBJ2-1,TRBV10-1,NA,CASSVDSYNEQFF,TGCGCCAGCAGTGTTGACAGCTACAATGAGCAGTTCTTC
NA,TRBJ1-1,TRBV7-2,NA,CASSIQGRGTEAFF,TGTGCCAGCAGCATTCAGGGTAGGGGCACTGAAGCTTTCTTT
NA,TRBJ2-7,TRBV6-1,NA,CASSERVSTAVYEQYF,TGTGCCAGCAGTGAACGGGTGTCGACGGCCGTTTACGAGCAGTACTTC
NA,TRBJ2-5,TRBV4-1,NA,CASSQPTRMEETQYF,TGCGCCAGCAGCCAACCGACTAGGATGGAAGAGACCCAGTACTTC
TRBD2,TRBJ2-5,TRBV30,NA,CAWSASGPGTQYF,TGTGCCTGGAGCGCTAGCGGGCCCGGGACCCAGTACTTC
NA,TRBJ2-2,TRBV19,NA,CASSIGGRGTGELFF,TGTGCCAGTAGTATCGGGGGGCGTGGCACCGGGGAGCTGTTTTTT
NA,TRBJ1-6,TRBV30,NA,CAWSVTGHNSPLHF,TGTGCCTGGAGTGTAACAGGGCATAATTCACCCCTCCACTTT
NA,TRBJ2-3,TRBV5-1,NA,CASSGWAGLEDTQYF,TGCGCCAGCAGTGGGTGGGCAGGGTTAGAAGATACGCAGTATTTT
TRBD1,TRBJ1-2,TRBV11-2,NA,CASSLEQGAYGYTF,TGTGCCAGCAGCTTGGAACAGGGGGCCTATGGCTACACCTTC
NA,TRBJ1-4,TRBV5-6,NA,CASSGRQVEKLFF,TGTGCCAGCAGCGGAAGACAGGTTGAAAAACTGTTTTTT
TRBD2,TRBJ2-7,TRBV2,few,CASSLRDGDYSYEQYF,TGTGCCAGCAGTCTACGGGACGGGGACTACTCCTACGAGCAGTACTTC
TRBD1,TRBJ2-7,TRBV11-2,NA,CASSLVRGQGHEQYF,TGTGCCAGCAGCTTAGTGAGGGGACAGGGCCACGAGCAGTACTTC
NA,TRBJ2-2,TRBV7-9,NA,CASSPSGAIGELFF,TGTGCCAGCAGCCCCTCAGGGGCGATCGGGGAGCTGTTTTTT
TRBD1,TRBJ1-1,TRBV6-4,once,CARDRDKDSEAFF,TGTGCCAGGGACAGGGACAAGGATTCTGAAGCTTTCTTT
NA,TRBJ1-5,TRBV2,NA,CASSYGRNQPQHF,TGTGCCAGCTCCTACGGGAGGAATCAGCCCCAGCATTTT
NA,TRBJ1-1,TRBV6-6,NA,CASSYSSGVGNTEAFF,TGTGCCAGCAGTTACTCGAGCGGGGTTGGGAACACTGAAGCTTTCTTT
TRBD1,TRBJ1-2,TRBV19,NA,CASSSGGTGGGHGYTF,TGTGCCAGTAGTTCCGGAGGGACAGGTGGAGGACATGGCTACACCTTC
TRBD2,TRBJ2-1,TRBV5-1,NA,CASSLVGGGYNEQFF,TGCGCCAGCAGCTTGGTGGGGGGGGGCTACAATGAGCAGTTCTTC
NA,TRBJ2-5,TRBV9,NA,CASSVEGEDETQYF,TGTGCCAGCAGCGTAGAAGGGGAAGATGAGACCCAGTACTTC
NA,TRBJ2-5,TRBV5-1,NA,CASSLGTALQETQYF,TGCGCCAGCAGCTTGGGGACAGCCTTGCAAGAGACCCAGTACTTC